The clone carrying this T cell receptor beta chain showed up just a few times. Its antigen remains unidentified. This entry comes from a study of beta chain features in type 1 diabetes. Study summary: When patients were set against healthy donors, age, gender and cell yields were similar. The study examined more than 100,000,000 sorted cells across all samples.

One heparinised draw of blood, averaging about 110 mL, came from each donor. Sequencing targeted expressed TCRB transcripts, as all isolated RNA had been reverse transcribed. The assay was immunoSEQ multiplex PCR, and TCRdb's table has in-frame clones only and misses some. The table lists roughly 140,000 clones, under 60% of them singletons. Findings of the study overall: The naive, central memory and Treg TCRB repertoires of patients appeared to be more similar to one another than those of healthy donors.

The material sequenced was Tregs from blood. This TCR derives from a man younger than 30 in good health.

The CDR3 DNA is TGTGCCAGTAGTATCAGGCACTCGAGCAATCAGCCCCAGCATTTT. This codes for CASSIRHSSNQPQHF. This rearrangement joins TRBV19 to TRBJ1-5; no clear D gene. The CDR3 is 15 amino acids. The ends were cut back, 3 bases at V and 1 base at J, with 10 bases in the middle. Looked up from germline, CDR1 is LNHDA and CDR2 is SQIVND (reference sequence).